This T cell receptor beta chain was profiled in a study of tumor-infiltrating lymphocytes in primary liver carcinoma. Across the whole study: Participating patients were men and women between 30 and 69 years old. Among the tumors, stages were T1-T3 N0M0 and sizes roughly 4 to 10 cm. Study findings and constraints: The proportion of top clones found throughout all five tumor regions was only about 7-25%.

In the case of this clonotype: The antigen remains unidentified.

TCR beta cDNA came from around 500 ng total RNA, primed with a constant-region primer. For TCR beta, libraries were produced by three nested multiplex PCR rounds using slightly modified ARM-PCR. For around 9 cycles apiece, the opening two PCR rounds ran with TRBV1-TRBV30 forward primers and a C-beta reverse primer. TCRdb re-derived calls from the multiplex PCR reads in MiXCR, one entry per CDR3 protein. The sample has more than 60,000 distinct CDR3 sequences, roughly 69% seen once; the top ten hold 25% to 35%. Total RNA and DNA came together from approximately 20-30 mg of bulk tissue without cell sorting. The patients had histopathologically diagnosed primary liver carcinoma, and their disease was treated by surgical resection. Germline V lookup: CDR1 SNHLY, CDR2 FYNNEI. The CDR3 is 13 amino acids. Trimming pared 4 bases from V and 5 bases from J, leaving 11 bases between.

The sequenced sample was liver tumor tissue from sampling region 4. Subset meaning: tumor region T4, right-lateral pole. The source is a man in his forties with primary liver carcinoma and hepatitis B virus infection. The chain recombines TRBV2 with TRBJ1-1; D remains unclear. The CDR3 region is CASSAGWWTEAFF. As DNA, the CDR3 is TGTGCCAGCAGTGCGGGGTGGTGGACTGAAGCTTTCTTT.